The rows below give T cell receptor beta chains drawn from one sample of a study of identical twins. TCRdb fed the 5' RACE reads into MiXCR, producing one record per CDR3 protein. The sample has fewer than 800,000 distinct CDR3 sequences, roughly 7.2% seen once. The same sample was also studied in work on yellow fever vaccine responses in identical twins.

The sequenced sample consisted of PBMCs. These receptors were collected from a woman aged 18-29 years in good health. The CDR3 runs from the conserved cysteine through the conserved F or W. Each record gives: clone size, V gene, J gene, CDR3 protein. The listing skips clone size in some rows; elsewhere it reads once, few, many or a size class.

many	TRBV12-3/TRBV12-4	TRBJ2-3	CASSLGTPSTDTQYF
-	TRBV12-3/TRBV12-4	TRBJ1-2	CASSFGQLYGYTF
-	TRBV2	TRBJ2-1	CASSDWGAVAVSYNEQFF
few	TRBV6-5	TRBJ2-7	CASSYAGDPYEQYF
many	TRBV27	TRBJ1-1	CASSFKLNTEAFF
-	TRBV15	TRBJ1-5	CATSRDRGEGRGAQPQHF
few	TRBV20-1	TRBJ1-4	CSARTGSNEKLFF
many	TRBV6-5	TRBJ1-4	CASSYLDRAGEKLFF
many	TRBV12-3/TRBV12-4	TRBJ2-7	CASSPRTGYEQYF
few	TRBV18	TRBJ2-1	CASSPRLSGRRDEQFF
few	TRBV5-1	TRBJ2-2	CASSLVGGAITGELFF
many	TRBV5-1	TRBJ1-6	CASSPGWSSYNSPLHF
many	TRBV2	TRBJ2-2	CASSEGQELFF
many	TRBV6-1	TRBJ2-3	CASSEGTGADTQYF
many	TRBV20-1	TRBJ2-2	CSAQSSGELFF
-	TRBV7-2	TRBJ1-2	CASSLTDGRTYGYTF
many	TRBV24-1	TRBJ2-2	CATSAISTGELFF
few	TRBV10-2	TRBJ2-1	CASSEPRTIKDEQFF
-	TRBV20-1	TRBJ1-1	CSASEDSWGTEAFF
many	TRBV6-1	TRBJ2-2	CGSKDRVPGELFF
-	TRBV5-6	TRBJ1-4	CASSSTGTGEKLFF
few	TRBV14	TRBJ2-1	CASSHFGDRPYNEQFF
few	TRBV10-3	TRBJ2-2	CAISQRETNTGELFF
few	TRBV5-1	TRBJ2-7	CASSSRSSTPILYEQYF
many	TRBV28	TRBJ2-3	CASSLNSHPDTQYF
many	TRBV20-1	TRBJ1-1	CSASPTGLNTEAFF
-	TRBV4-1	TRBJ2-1	CASSLGLVFYNEQFF
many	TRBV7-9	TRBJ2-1	CASSLLGTGGMNEQFF
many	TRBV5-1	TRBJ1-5	CASSRGLGQPQHF
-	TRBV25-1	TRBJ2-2	CASRGGQSNTGELFF
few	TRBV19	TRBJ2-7	CASSSRYRSSYEQYF
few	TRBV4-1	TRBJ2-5	CASSQDLTLQETQYF
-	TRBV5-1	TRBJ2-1	CASSSSDRFNEQFF
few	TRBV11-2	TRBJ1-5	CASSPGQYQPQHF
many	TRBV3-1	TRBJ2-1	CASSHGGHEQFF
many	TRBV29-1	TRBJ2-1	CSGRDRADEQFF
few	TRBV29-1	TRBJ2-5	CSVEQEEETQYF
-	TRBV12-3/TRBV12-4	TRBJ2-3	CASSPVGGTSTDTQYF
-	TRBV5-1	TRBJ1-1	CASRWQGDTEAFF
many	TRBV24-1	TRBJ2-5	CATMGQGPQETQYF
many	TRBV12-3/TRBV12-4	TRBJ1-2	CASSTGRTPFSYGYTF
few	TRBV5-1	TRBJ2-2	CASQRTGLEGTGELFF
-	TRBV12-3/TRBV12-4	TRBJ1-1	CASSYEGANTEAFF
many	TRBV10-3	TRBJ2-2	CAIMTGQGHTGELFF
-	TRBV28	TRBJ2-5	CASRETVQETQYF
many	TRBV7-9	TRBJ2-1	CASSLREIYNEQFF
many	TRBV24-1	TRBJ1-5	CATSETGGGNQPQHF
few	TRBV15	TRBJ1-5	CATSAGFNQPQHF
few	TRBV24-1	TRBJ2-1	CATSDLGTQGTNNEQFF
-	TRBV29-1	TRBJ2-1	CSVALEFSYNEQFF
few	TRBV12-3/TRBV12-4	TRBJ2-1	CASTKGTSGGAKSYNEQFF
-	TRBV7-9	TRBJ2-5	CASSLETGIMETQYF
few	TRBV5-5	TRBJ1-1	CASSRPTGNTEAFF
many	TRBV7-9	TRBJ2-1	CASSSPADLSSYNEQFF
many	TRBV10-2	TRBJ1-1	CASLLGMNTEAFF
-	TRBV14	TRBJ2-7	CASSQDLAGGREQYF
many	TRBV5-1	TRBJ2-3	CASLAAGTRSDTQYF